This TCR beta chain appears in the sequencing data of a study of graft-versus-host responses after intestinal transplantation (dated by TCRdb to the early 2020s). Regarding the study in general: The transplants that recipients got were multivisceral, liver-intestinal, or isolated intestinal. To identify alloreactive clones, pre-transplant mixed lymphocyte reaction products were sequenced and compared with unstimulated pre-transplant donor and recipient T cells. The cohort enrolled about two dozen intestinal transplant recipients including one retransplant, and a few patients lacking pretransplant specimens were excluded. Donor T cell macrochimerism was defined as a peak of at least 4% donor T cells among recipient peripheral blood mononuclear cells. Instead of going to the commercial service, samples from a few later patients were sequenced in-house on an Illumina MiSeq and processed with MiXCR. Every recipient was given anti-thymocyte globulin induction, then maintenance tacrolimus and steroids for approximately 3 years. After intestinal transplantation, graft-versus-host and host-versus-graft alloreactive T cell clones in the graft, circulation and bone marrow were tracked using bulk TCR-beta CDR3 sequencing. Study-wide findings and limitations: GvH clones turned up in recipient bone marrow, with some appearing earlier in ileal mucosa or blood, a pattern consistent with an intestinal mucosal origin. Conclusions were limited by the relatively low number and heterogeneity of intestinal transplant patients. Early after transplant, declines in HvG clones were associated with peak levels of circulating GvH clones. In the allografts of patients with donor T cell macrochimerism, GvH to HvG T cell clonal ratios were high.

Receptor amplification or capture employed the immunoSEQ multiplex PCR assay. In most patients, genomic DNA was isolated using the Qiagen DNeasy Blood and Tissue Kit and sent frozen to Adaptive Biotechnologies for TCR sequencing. For most patients, genomic DNA was subjected to high-throughput TCR-beta CDR3 sequencing by Adaptive Biotechnologies. The original methods were these. Adaptive's ImmunoSEQ software supplied the TCR sequencing data for approximately 18 patients, while MiXCR and VDJtools were used to process a few other patients. CD4 versus CD8 sorting errors were corrected by removing sequences found in both subsets at a frequency ratio below 5:1. CDR3 nucleotide sequences shared between donor and recipient were removed because the origin of such sequences could not be assigned. Alloreactive clones required at least 2-fold expansion over unstimulated cells and minimum CFSE-low frequency of 0.002% (template counts) or 0.001% (read counts). A clone was considered mappable if detected in the sequenced pre-transplant spleen, lymph node, or MLR CFSE-low populations of the donor or recipient. Cumulative frequency of alloreactive clones was calculated as a percentage of all sequences weighted by copy number. The clones in this table, taken by TCRdb from immuneACCESS, are in-frame only. Not every clone is retained; where verified, under half of the shortfall comes from an unresolved V gene, and the cause of the rest is unknown. The D gene and trimming were derived from the DNA, and the V and J assignments and clone size from that table. The sample table records around 100,000 clones; more than 85% of these occur just once. Less than 1.5% of the sample is held by the ten biggest clonotypes.

This specimen's time point label, interpreted: cells obtained before transplantation from donor or recipient. CD3+CD4+ and CD3+CD8+ populations were FACS-sorted from unstimulated pre-transplant donor and recipient cells taken from spleen or lymph nodes. To note about this clone: Its target antigen remains unknown. One end of the junction varies from germline; a read error may be responsible.

The CDR3 runs 14 residues from the cysteine to the phenylalanine. CDR3 DNA only is kept here, 42 bases in frame from base 1. CDR1 and CDR2 are read off the germline V gene (reference sequence) as SEHNR and FQNEAQ. This material consisted of unstimulated CD8+ T cells sorted from spleen or lymph node cells, taken before intestinal transplant. This receptor was taken from a human donor who received an intestinal transplant. The chain uses TRBV7-9 and TRBJ2-7; TRBD2 aligns with 10 central bases. The nucleotide sequence reads as follows: TGTGCCAGCAGCCTAGCGGGGGAGATCTACGAGCAGTACTTC. Its translation reads: CASSLAGEIYEQYF.